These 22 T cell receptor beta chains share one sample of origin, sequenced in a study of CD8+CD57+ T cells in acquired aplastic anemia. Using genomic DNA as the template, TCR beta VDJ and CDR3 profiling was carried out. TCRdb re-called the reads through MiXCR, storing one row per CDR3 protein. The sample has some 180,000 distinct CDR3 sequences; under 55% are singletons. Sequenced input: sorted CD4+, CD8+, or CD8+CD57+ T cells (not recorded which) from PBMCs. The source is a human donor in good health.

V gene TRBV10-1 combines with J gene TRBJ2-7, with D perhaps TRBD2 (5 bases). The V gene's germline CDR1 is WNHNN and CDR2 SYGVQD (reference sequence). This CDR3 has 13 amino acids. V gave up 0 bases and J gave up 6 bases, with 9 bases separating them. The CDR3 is CASSESMDSEQYF. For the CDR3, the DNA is TGCGCCAGCAGTGAGTCGATGGACTCCGAGCAGTACTTC.

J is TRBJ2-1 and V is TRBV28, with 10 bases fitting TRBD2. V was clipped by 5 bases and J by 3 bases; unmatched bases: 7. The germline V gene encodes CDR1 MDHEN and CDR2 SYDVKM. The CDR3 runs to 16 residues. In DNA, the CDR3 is TGTGCCAGCAGTCCTGCTTCTAGCGGGAGCTACAATGAGCAGTTCTTC. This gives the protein CASSPASSGSYNEQFF. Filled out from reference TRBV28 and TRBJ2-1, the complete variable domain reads DVKVTQSSRYLVKRTGEKVFLECVQDMDHENMFWYRQDPGLGLRLIYFSYDVKMKEKGDIPEGYSVSREKKERFSLILESASTNQTSMYLCASSPASSGSYNEQFFGPGTRLTVL.

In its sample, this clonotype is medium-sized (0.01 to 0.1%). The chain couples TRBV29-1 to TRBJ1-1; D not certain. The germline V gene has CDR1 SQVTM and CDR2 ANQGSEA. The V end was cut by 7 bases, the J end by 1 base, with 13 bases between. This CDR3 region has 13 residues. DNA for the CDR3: TGCAGCGACTCGACGGGAGAGAACACTGAAGCTTTCTTT. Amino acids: CSDSTGENTEAFF.

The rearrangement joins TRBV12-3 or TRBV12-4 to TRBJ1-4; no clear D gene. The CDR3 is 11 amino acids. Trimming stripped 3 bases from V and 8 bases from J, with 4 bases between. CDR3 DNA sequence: TGTGCCAGCAGTTTTTCAGAAAAACTGTTTTTT. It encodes CASSFSEKLFF.

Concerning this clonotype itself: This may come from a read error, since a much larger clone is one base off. The CDR3 region is CASCFANQETQYF. DNA for the CDR3: TGTGCCAGCTGCTTTGCCAACCAAGAGACCCAGTACTTC. V and J are TRBV7-9 and TRBJ2-5; D gene unclear. This CDR3 is 13 amino acids long. The germline V gene has CDR1 SEHNR and CDR2 FQNEAQ (reference sequence).

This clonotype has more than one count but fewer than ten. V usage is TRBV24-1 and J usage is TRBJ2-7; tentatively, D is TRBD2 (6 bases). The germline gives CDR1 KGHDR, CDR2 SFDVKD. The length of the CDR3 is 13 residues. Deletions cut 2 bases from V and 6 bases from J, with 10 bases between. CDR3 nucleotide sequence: TGTGCCACCAGTGATTGGGCGGGGTCCGAGCAGTACTTC. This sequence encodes CATSDWAGSEQYF.

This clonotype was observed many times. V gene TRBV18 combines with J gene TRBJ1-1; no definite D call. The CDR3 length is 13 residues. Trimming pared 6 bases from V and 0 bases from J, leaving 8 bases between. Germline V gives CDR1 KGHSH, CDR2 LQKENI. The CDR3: CASSSGMNTEAFF. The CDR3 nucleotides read TGTGCCAGCTCCTCGGGGATGAACACTGAAGCTTTCTTT.

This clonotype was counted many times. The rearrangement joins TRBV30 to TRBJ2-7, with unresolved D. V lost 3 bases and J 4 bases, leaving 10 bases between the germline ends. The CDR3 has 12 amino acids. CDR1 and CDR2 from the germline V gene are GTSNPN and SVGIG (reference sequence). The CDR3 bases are TGTGCCTGGAGCCGCCTCGCTTACGAGCAGTACTTC. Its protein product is CAWSRLAYEQYF.

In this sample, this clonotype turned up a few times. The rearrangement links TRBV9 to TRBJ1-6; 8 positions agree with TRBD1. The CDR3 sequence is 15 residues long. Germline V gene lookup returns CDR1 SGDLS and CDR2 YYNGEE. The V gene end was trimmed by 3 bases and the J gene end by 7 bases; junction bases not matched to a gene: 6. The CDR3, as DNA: TGTGCCAGCAGCGCAGGACAGGGTTTGAATTCACCCCTCCACTTT. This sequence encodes CASSAGQGLNSPLHF.

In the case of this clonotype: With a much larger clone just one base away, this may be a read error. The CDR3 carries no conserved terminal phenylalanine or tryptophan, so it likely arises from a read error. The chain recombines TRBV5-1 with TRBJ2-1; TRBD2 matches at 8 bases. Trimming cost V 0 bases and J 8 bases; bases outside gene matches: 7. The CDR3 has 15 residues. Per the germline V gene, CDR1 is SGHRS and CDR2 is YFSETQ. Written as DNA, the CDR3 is TGCGCCAGCAGCTTGGTAGCGGGATGGGGTGATGAGCAGTTCTGC. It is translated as CASSLVAGWGDEQFC.

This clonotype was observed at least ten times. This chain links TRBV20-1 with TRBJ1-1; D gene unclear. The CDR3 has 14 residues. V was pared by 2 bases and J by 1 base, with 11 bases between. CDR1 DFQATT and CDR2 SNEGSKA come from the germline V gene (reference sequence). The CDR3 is CSARIGNPNTEAFF. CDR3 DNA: TGCAGTGCTAGAATCGGGAACCCGAACACTGAAGCTTTCTTT.

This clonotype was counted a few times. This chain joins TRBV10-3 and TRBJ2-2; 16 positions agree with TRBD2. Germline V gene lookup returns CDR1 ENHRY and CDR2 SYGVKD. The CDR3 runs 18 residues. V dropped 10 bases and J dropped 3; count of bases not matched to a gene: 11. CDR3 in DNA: TGTGCCAGCCGGGCGGGACTAGCGGGAGGGCCGCACACCGGGGAGCTGTTTTTT. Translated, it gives CASRAGLAGGPHTGELFF.

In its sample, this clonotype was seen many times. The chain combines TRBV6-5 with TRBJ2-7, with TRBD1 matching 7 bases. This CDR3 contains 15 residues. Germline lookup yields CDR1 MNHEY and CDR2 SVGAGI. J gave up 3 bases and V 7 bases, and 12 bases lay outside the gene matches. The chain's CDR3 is CASIDPGQLFYEQYF. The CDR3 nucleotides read TGTGCCAGCATAGACCCGGGACAGTTGTTCTACGAGCAGTACTTC.

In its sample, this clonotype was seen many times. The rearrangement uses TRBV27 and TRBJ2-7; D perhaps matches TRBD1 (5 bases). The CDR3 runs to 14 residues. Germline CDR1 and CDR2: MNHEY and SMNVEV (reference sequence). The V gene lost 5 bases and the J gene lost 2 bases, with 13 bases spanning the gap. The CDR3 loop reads CASSSRLRAYEQYF. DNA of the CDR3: TGTGCCAGCAGTAGTCGCCTCAGGGCCTACGAGCAGTACTTC.

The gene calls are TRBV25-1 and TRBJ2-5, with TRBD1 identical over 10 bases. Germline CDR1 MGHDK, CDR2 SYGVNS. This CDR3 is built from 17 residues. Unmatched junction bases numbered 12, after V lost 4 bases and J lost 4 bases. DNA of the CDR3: TGTGCCAGCAGTGTAGGGGACTACGGACAGGGGGGAGAGACCCAGTACTTC. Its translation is CASSVGDYGQGGETQYF.

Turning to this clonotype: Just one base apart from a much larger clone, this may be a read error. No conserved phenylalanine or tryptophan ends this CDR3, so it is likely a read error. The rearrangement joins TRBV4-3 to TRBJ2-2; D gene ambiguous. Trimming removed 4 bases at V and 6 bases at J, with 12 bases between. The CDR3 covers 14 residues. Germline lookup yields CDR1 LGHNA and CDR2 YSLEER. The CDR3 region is CASSRQVEPGELFY. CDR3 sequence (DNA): TGCGCCAGCAGCCGCCAGGTAGAACCCGGGGAGCTGTTTTAT.

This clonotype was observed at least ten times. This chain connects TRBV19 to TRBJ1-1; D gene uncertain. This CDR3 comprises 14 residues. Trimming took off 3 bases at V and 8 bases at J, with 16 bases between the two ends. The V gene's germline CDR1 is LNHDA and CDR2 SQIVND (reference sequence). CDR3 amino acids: CASSISQERGEAFF. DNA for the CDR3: TGTGCCAGTAGTATCTCCCAGGAACGAGGCGAAGCTTTCTTT. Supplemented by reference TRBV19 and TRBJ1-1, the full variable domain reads DGGITQSPKYLFRKEGQNVTLSCEQNLNHDAMYWYRQDPGQGLRLIYYSQIVNDFQKGDIAEGYSVSREKKESFPLTVTSAQKNPTAFYLCASSISQERGEAFFGQGTRLTVV.

Written as DNA, the CDR3 is TGTGCCAGCAGTCCTGGGACAGGCCTTATAGCGAGCAATCAGCCCCAGCATTTT. This sequence encodes CASSPGTGLIASNQPQHF. This chain uses TRBV28 with TRBJ1-5, with TRBD1 matching over 8 bases. The V gene end was trimmed by 5 bases and the J gene end by 1 base; junction bases not matched to a gene: 13. Germline values: CDR1 MDHEN, CDR2 SYDVKM. The length of the CDR3 is 18 residues. Filled out from reference TRBV28 and TRBJ1-5, the complete variable domain reads DVKVTQSSRYLVKRTGEKVFLECVQDMDHENMFWYRQDPGLGLRLIYFSYDVKMKEKGDIPEGYSVSREKKERFSLILESASTNQTSMYLCASSPGTGLIASNQPQHFGDGTRLSIL.

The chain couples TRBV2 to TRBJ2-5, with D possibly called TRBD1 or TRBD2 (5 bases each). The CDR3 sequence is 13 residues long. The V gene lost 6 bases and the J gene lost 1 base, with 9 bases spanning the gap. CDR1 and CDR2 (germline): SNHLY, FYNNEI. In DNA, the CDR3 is TGTGCCAGCAGAGGGACGGCCCAAGAGACCCAGTACTTC. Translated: CASRGTAQETQYF.

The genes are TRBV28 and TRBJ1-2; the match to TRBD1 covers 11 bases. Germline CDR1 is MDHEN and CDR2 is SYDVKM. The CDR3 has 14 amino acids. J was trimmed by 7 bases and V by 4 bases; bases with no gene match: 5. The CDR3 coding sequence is TGTGCCAGCAGTTCCCCCGGGACAGGGGGTGGCTACACCTTC. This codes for CASSSPGTGGGYTF.

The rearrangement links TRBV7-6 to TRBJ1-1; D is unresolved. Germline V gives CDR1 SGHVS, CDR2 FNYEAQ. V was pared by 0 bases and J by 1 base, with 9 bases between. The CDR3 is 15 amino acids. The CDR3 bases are TGTGCCAGCAGCTTAGCTTATGCAGGGAACACTGAAGCTTTCTTT. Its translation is CASSLAYAGNTEAFF.

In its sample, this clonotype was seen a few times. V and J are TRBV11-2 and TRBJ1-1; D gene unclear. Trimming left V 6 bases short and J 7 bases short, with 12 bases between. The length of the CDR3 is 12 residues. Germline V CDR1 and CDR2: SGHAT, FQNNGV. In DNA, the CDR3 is TGTGCCAGCAGTCCAGCCGTAGTTGAAGCTTTCTTT. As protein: CASSPAVVEAFF. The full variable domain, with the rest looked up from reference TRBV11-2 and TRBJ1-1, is EAGVAQSPRYKIIEKRQSVAFWCNPISGHATLYWYQQILGQGPKLLIQFQNNGVVDDSQLPKDRFSAERLKGVDSTLKIQPAKLEDSAVYLCASSPAVVEAFFGQGTRLTVV.